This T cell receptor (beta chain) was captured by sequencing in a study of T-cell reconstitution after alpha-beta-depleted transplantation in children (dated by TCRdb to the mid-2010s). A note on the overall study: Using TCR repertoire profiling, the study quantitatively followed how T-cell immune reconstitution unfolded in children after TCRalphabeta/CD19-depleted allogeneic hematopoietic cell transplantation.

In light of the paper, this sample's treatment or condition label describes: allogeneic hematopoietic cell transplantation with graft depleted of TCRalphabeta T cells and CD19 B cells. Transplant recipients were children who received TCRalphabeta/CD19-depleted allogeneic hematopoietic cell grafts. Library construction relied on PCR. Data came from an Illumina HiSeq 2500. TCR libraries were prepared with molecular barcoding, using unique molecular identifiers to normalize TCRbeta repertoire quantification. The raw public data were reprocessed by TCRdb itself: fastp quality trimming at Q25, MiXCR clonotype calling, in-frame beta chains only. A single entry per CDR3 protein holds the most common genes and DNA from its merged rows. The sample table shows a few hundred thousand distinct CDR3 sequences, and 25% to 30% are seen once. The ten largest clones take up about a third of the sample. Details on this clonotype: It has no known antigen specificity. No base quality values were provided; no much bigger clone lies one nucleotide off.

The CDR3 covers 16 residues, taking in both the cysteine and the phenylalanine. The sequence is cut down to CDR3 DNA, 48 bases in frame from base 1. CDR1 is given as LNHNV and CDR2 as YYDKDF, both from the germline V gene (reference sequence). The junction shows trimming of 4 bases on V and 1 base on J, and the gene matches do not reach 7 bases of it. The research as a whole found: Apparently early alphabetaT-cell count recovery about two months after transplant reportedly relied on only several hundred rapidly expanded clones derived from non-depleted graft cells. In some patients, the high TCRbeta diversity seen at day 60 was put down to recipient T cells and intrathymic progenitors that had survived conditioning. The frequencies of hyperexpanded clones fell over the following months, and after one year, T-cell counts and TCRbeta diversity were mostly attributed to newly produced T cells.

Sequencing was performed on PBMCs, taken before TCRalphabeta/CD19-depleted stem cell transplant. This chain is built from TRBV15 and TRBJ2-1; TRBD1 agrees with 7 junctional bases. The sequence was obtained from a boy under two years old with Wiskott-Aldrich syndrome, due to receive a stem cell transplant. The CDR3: CATSIRQGGSYNEQFF. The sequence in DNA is TGTGCCACCAGCATCCGACAGGGTGGTTCCTACAATGAGCAGTTCTTC.